This T cell receptor beta chain is from a study of T cell responses to AZD1222 COVID-19 vaccine. Libraries were prepared by immunoSEQ multiplex PCR; TCRdb keeps only in-frame clonotypes and omits some of them. This table has roughly 140,000 clones, 90% appearing once. In regard to this clone: The target antigen is unknown.

Second-dose timings of about 4 or about 12 weeks were pooled. Study findings and constraints: Clonal diversity was possibly underestimated, and the donors were mostly white British, with more females. The study found Spike-specific TCR breadth and depth rose after two AZD1222 doses. Regions left unmutated in variants are reportedly the target of nearly half of spike-specific TCRs.

Trimming took off 4 bases at V and 0 bases at J, with 16 bases between the two ends. The CDR3 is made up of 18 amino acids. Germline V gene sequence: CDR1 SEHNR, CDR2 FQNEAQ (reference sequence). This specimen consisted of peripheral blood, obtained 28 days after the second AZD1222 dose. This TCR came from an adult who received the AZD1222 COVID-19 vaccine. This chain joins TRBV7-9 and TRBJ1-6; no clear D gene. The CDR3 region has the DNA TGTGCCAGCAGCTCTACCACGGAGACGATCTCCTATAATTCACCCCTCCACTTT. It codes for CASSSTTETISYNSPLHF.